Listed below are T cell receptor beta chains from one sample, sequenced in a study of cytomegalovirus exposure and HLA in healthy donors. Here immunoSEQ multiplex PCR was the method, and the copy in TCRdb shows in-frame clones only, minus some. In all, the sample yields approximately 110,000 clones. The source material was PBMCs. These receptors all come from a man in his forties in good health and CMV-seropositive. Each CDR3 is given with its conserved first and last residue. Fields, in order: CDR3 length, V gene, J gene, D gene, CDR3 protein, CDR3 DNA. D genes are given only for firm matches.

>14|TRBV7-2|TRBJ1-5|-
CASSLPVQGQPQHF
TGTGCCAGCAGCTTACCCGTCCAGGGTCAGCCCCAGCATTTT
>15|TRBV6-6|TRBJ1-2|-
CASSSSIRGEHGYTF
TGTGCCAGCAGTTCCTCTATCCGGGGGGAACATGGCTACACCTTC
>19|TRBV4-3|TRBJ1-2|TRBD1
CASSQGYGQGSRGSYGYTF
TGCGCCAGCAGCCAAGGTTATGGACAGGGGAGTCGGGGGAGCTATGGCTACACCTTC
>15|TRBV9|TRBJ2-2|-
CASSVGSTSTGELFF
TGTGCCAGCAGCGTAGGTTCTACCTCCACCGGGGAGCTGTTTTTT
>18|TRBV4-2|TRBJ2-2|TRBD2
CASSQRGSGTSMVGELFF
TGTGCCAGCAGCCAAAGGGGATCCGGGACTAGCATGGTCGGGGAGCTGTTTTTT
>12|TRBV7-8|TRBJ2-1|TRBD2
CASTSPGGEQFF
TGTGCCAGCACCTCTCCGGGAGGGGAGCAGTTCTTC
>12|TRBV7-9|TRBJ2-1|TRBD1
CASSFGETGKFF
TGTGCCAGCAGCTTCGGGGAGACAGGGAAGTTCTTC
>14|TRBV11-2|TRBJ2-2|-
CASSLDRSTGELFF
TGTGCCAGCAGCTTAGACCGTTCTACCGGGGAGCTGTTTTTT
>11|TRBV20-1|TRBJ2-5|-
CSARGRETQYF
TGCAGTGCTAGGGGGCGGGAGACCCAGTACTTC
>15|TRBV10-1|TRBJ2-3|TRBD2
CASSDLAGGGDTQYF
TGCGCCAGCAGTGACCTAGCGGGAGGAGGAGATACGCAGTATTTT
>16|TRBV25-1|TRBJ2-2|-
CASSEYGGAVTGELFF
TGTGCCAGCAGTGAATATGGGGGGGCCGTCACCGGGGAGCTGTTTTTT
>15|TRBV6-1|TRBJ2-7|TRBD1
CATHPGQGFLGEQYF
TGTGCCACCCATCCGGGACAGGGCTTCCTAGGCGAGCAGTACTTC
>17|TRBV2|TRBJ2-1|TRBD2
CASSEASERGPFNEQFF
TGTGCCAGCAGTGAAGCGAGCGAGCGGGGGCCTTTCAATGAGCAGTTCTTC
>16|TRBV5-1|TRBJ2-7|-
CASSLGPGGLGYEQYF
TGCGCCAGCAGCTTGGGCCCCGGGGGATTGGGCTACGAGCAGTACTTC
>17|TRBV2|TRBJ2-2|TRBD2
CASSGASGSGYTGELFF
TGTGCCAGCAGTGGAGCTAGCGGGAGTGGATACACCGGGGAGCTGTTTTTT
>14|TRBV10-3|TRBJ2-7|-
CAISEEGGGDEQYF
TGTGCCATCAGTGAGGAAGGAGGGGGCGACGAGCAGTACTTC
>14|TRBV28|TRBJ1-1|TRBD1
CASSSGTGATEAFF
TGTGCCAGCAGTTCCGGGACAGGGGCTACTGAAGCTTTCTTT
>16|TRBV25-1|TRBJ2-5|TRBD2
CASTTGLAGGSETQYF
TGTGCCAGCACCACTGGACTAGCGGGAGGATCAGAGACCCAGTACTTC
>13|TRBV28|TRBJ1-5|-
CASSLTPDQPQHF
TGTGCCAGCAGTTTAACACCAGATCAGCCCCAGCATTTT
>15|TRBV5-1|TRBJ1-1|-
CASSLGVQINTEAFF
TGCGCCAGCAGCTTGGGGGTACAGATTAACACTGAAGCTTTCTTT
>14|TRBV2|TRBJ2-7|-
CASRKAGLSYEQYF
TGTGCCAGCAGGAAAGCGGGCCTCTCCTACGAGCAGTACTTC
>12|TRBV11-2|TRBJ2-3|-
CASSPAERAQYF
TGTGCCAGCAGCCCGGCGGAGCGGGCGCAGTATTTT
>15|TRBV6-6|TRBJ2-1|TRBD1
CASSPSGQGINEQFF
TGTGCCAGCAGTCCCTCGGGACAGGGCATCAATGAGCAGTTCTTC
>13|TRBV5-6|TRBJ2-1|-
CASSHVRGNEQFF
TGTGCCAGCAGCCACGTCCGCGGCAATGAGCAGTTCTTC
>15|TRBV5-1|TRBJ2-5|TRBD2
CASSARTRNQETQYF
TGCGCCAGCAGCGCGCGGACTAGAAACCAAGAGACCCAGTACTTC
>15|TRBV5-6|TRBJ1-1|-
CASSLYWTADPEAFF
TGTGCCAGCAGCTTATATTGGACAGCGGACCCTGAAGCTTTCTTT
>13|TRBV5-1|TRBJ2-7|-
CASSLRGPNEQYF
TGCGCCAGCAGCTTGCGAGGGCCTAACGAGCAGTACTTC
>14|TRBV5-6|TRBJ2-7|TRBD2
CASSWGLDSYEQYF
TGTGCCAGCAGCTGGGGACTAGACTCCTACGAGCAGTACTTC
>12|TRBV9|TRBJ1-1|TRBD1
CASSGSDRRAFF
TGTGCCAGCAGCGGATCGGACAGGAGAGCTTTCTTT
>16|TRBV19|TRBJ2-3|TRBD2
CASSPVVVAGEDTQYF
TGTGCCAGTAGTCCCGTGGTGGTAGCGGGGGAAGATACGCAGTATTTT
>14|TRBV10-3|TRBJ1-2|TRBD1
CAITGTGRSYGYTF
TGTGCCATCACCGGGACAGGGCGAAGCTATGGCTACACCTTC
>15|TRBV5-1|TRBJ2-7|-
CASSLAGEAGREQYF
TGCGCCAGCAGCTTGGCCGGGGAGGCCGGCAGGGAGCAGTACTTC
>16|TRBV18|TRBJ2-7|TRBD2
CASSPPASGVAREQYF
TGTGCCAGCTCACCACCGGCTAGCGGGGTGGCGAGGGAGCAGTACTTC
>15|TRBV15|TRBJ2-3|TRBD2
CATSGLTSLSRTQYF
TGTGCCACCAGCGGCCTGACTAGCCTCTCCCGTACGCAGTATTTT
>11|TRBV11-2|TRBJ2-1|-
CASSLLAEQFF
TGTGCCAGCAGCTTACTAGCCGAGCAGTTCTTC
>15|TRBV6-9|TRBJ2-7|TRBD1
CASSYSGTVLRGQYF
TGTGCCAGCAGTTATTCCGGGACAGTCCTACGAGGGCAGTACTTC
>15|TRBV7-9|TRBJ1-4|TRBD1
CASSLGGQAVVQLFF
TGTGCCAGCAGCTTAGGGGGACAGGCGGTGGTACAACTGTTTTTT
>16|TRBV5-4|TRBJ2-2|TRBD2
CASSLDGRGNTGELFF
TGTGCCAGCAGCTTGGACGGGAGGGGGAACACCGGGGAGCTGTTTTTT
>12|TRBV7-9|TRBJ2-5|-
CASGGLAETQYF
TGTGCCAGCGGGGGCTTAGCAGAGACCCAGTACTTC
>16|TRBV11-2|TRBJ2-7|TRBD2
CASSLGLAGVIYEQYF
TGTGCCAGCAGCTTAGGACTAGCGGGAGTGATCTACGAGCAGTACTTC
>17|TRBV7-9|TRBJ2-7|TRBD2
CASSPGLAGEIAYEQYF
TGTGCCAGCAGTCCGGGACTAGCGGGAGAAATCGCCTACGAGCAGTACTTC
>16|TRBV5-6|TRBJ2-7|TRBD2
CASSLRAGVRWAEQYF
TGTGCCAGCAGCTTAAGAGCGGGAGTCCGCTGGGCCGAGCAGTACTTC
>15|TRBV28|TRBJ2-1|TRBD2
CASSLVLAAYNEQFF
TGTGCCAGCAGTTTAGTGCTAGCGGCCTACAATGAGCAGTTCTTC
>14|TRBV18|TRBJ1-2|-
CASSPRIEGDGYTF
TGTGCCAGCTCACCCCGAATCGAGGGGGATGGCTACACCTTC
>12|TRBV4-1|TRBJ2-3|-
CASKSFGDTQYF
TGCGCCAGCAAGAGTTTCGGAGATACGCAGTATTTT
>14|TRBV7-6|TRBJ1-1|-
CASSLGGAGTEAFF
TGTGCCAGCAGTTTGGGAGGGGCCGGCACTGAAGCTTTCTTT
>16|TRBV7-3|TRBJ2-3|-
CASSLSSKPSSDTQYF
TGTGCCAGCAGCTTATCTTCCAAGCCATCCTCAGATACGCAGTATTTT
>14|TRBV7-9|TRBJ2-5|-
CASSYWTTEETQYF
TGTGCCAGCAGCTACTGGACAACTGAAGAGACCCAGTACTTC
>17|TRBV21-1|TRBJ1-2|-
CASSKVGQDSQDYGYTF
TGTGCCAGCAGCAAAGTGGGACAGGACAGTCAGGACTATGGCTACACCTTC
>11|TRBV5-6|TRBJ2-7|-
CASSLAGEQYF
TGTGCCAGCAGCTTGGCAGGCGAGCAGTACTTC
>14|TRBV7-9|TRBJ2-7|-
CASSGDSSSYEQYF
TGTGCCAGCAGCGGAGACAGTTCCTCCTACGAGCAGTACTTC
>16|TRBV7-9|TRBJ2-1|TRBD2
CASSDTSGSIYNEQFF
TGTGCCAGCAGCGACACTAGCGGGAGCATCTACAATGAGCAGTTCTTC
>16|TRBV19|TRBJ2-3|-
CASSPPPSENTDTQYF
TGTGCCAGTAGTCCACCTCCTAGCGAGAACACAGATACGCAGTATTTT
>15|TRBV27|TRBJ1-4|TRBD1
CASSTDRVSPEKLFF
TGTGCCAGCAGTACGGACAGGGTTTCGCCTGAAAAACTGTTTTTT
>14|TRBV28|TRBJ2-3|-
CANSEAGSTDTQYF
TGTGCCAACTCCGAGGCGGGGAGCACAGATACGCAGTATTTT